Detailed here is one T cell receptor (beta chain). Its target is not known. These data are taken from a study of OX40 agonist ivuxolimab in advanced cancers. Study-level information: Dose-escalation patients suffered from hepatocellular carcinoma, melanoma, renal cell or head and neck cancer. Past anti-PD-1, anti-PD-L1 or anti-CTLA-4 therapy was accepted, and 35% to 45% had received some.

Sampled blood was obtained at baseline, cycle 4 day 1, and cycle 7 day 1. TCRdb's copy holds only in-frame clones and misses some; the assay was immunoSEQ multiplex PCR. The repertoire holds tens of thousands of clones, around 89% seen once, with about a third in the top ten. General study points: On average, CD8+ T cells had more expanded clones than CD4+.

The germline CDR1 and CDR2 sequences are SGDLS and YYNGEE. The CDR3 has 15 amino acids. The V gene lost 4 bases and the J gene lost 4 bases, with 15 bases spanning the gap. The source material was CD4+ or CD8+ T cells sorted from blood, sampled in a trial of the OX40 agonist ivuxolimab. The gene calls are TRBV9 and TRBJ2-1; a weak D match, TRBD2 (6 bases). This receptor was taken from an adult with an advanced solid tumor such as melanoma, head and neck, liver or kidney cancer. The CDR3 DNA reads as TGTGCCAGCAGCCTCGTGGGTAGCGGTTACAATGAGCAGTTCTTC. Its translation: CASSLVGSGYNEQFF.